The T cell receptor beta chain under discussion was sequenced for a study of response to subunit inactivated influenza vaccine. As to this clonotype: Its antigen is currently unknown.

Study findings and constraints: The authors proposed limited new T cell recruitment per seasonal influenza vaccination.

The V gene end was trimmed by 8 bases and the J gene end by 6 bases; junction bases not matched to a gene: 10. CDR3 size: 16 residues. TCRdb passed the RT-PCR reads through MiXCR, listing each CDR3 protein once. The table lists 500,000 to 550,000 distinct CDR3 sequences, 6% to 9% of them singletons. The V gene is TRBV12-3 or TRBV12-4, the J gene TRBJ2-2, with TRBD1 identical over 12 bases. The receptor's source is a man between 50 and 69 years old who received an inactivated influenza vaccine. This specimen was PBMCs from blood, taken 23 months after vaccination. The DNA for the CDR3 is TGTGCCAGCCGCTTATCCGGGACAGGGGGCTCCGGGGAGCTGTTTTTT. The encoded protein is CASRLSGTGGSGELFF.